This TCR beta chain was documented in a study of CD8+CD57+ T cells in acquired aplastic anemia (dated by TCRdb to the late 2010s). As for the study more broadly: DNA extracted from sorted CD4+ and CD8+ cells had a mean of about 3.3 ug, with a range of roughly 0.17 to 30 ug. An average of approximately 10 million reads for CD4+ cells and roughly 12 million reads for CD8+ cells was obtained from healthy donor samples. Findings and caveats that apply to the study as a whole: CD8+ Simpson's diversity did not differ significantly between patients and healthy controls (P=0.060). Twenty-nine CD8+ CDR3 sequences were shared between patients and controls but appeared highly expressed in patients and within their immunodominant clones.

Profiling of TCR beta VDJ combinations and CDR3 sequences used genomic DNA as the template. An Illumina HiSeq 2000 was the platform used for TCR repertoire sequencing. As for how the authors treated the data: TRBV/TRBJ rearrangement plots, CDR3 size and DJ length profiles, and Simpson's diversity index were used to evaluate the repertoires. The immunodominant clone was defined as the most abundant DNA sequence in deep sequencing data. CDR3 amino acid sequences were checked for sharing between subjects and were compared against published repertoires and the VDJdb database. The raw public reads went through TCRdb reprocessing: fastp at Q25, MiXCR clone calling, in-frame beta chains kept. Rows merge per CDR3 protein into single entries with the most common DNA and genes. The V and J calls and clone size come from TCRdb's table, not from the authors' own analysis. Recorded for this sample are 200,000 to 250,000 distinct CDR3 sequences; around 60% of them occurred a single time. The ten top clones hold 25% to 30% of the sample.

In the study, sorted CD4+ and CD8+ blood T cells from patients with severe aplastic anemia and from healthy subjects underwent deep sequencing of TCR repertoires. Ficoll-Paque density gradient centrifugation was used to isolate peripheral blood mononuclear cells. Before DNA extraction, CD4+ and CD8+ T cells were sorted with FACS or magnetic beads. The germline V gene (reference sequence) provides CDR1 SEHNR and CDR2 FQNEAQ. Ends trimmed: V by 5 bases, J by 2 bases; bases unmatched to a gene: 6. The CDR3 contains 15 residues, cysteine and phenylalanine counted. Only the CDR3 region is kept as DNA, spanning 45 bases read in frame from base 1. This clonotype came up once. The clone's antigen remains unknown. The input lacks base qualities; no much larger clone sits a single base away. One read alone is weak evidence.

This receptor chain uses TRBV7-9 and TRBJ2-3; the junction holds 8 bases that match TRBD2. The receptor was isolated from a human donor in good health. What was sequenced was sorted CD4+, CD8+, or CD8+CD57+ T cells (not recorded which) from PBMCs. This receptor has the CDR3 CASSPSGGNTDTQYF. The DNA sequence is TGTGCCAGCAGCCCCAGCGGGGGAAACACAGATACGCAGTATTTT.